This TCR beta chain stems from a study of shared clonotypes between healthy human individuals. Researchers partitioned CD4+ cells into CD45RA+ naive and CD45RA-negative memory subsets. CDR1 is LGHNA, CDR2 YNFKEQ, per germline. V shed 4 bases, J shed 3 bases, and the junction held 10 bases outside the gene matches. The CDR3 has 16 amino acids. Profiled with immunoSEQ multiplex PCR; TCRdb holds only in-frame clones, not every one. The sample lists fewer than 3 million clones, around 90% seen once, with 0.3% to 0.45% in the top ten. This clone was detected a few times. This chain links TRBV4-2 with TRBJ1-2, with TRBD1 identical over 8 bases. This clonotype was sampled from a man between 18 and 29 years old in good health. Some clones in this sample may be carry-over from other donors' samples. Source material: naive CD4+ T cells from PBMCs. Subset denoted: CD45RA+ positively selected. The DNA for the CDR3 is TGTGCCAGCAGCCGACAGGACAGGGTCGAGGACTATGGCTACACCTTC. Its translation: CASSRQDRVEDYGYTF.